This T cell receptor beta chain was sequenced in a study of CD8 T cells in Susac syndrome. CD8+ and CD4+ T cells from blood underwent TCR beta sequencing, which was carried out in a high-throughput format. Patients with stable or active relapsing-remitting disease, all of them treatment-naive, made up the multiple sclerosis controls. Bulk CD8+ and CD4+ cells came from magnetic negative isolation; CD8+ TEMRA by FACS. Germline CDR1 SGHDT, CDR2 YYEEEE. The germline V and J ends were trimmed by 4 bases and 2 bases, with 9 bases remaining between them. This CDR3 has 14 amino acids. RNA in amounts of roughly 0.5 to 1 ug was reverse transcribed with random hexamers. TCR beta CDR3 was amplified by immunoSEQ covering 54 Vbeta and 13 Jbeta. One entry per CDR3 protein, called by TCRdb with MiXCR from the immunoSEQ multiplex PCR reads. The sample consists of fewer than 200,000 distinct CDR3 sequences, about 95% of them appearing once.

The chain employs TRBV5-6 and TRBJ2-2; D remains ambiguous. The TCR comes from a human donor with multiple sclerosis. Sequenced input: CD8+ T cells from PBMCs. The CDR3 spells CASSQTINTGELFF. Written as DNA, the CDR3 is TGTGCCAGCAGCCAGACAATAAACACCGGGGAGCTGTTTTTT.